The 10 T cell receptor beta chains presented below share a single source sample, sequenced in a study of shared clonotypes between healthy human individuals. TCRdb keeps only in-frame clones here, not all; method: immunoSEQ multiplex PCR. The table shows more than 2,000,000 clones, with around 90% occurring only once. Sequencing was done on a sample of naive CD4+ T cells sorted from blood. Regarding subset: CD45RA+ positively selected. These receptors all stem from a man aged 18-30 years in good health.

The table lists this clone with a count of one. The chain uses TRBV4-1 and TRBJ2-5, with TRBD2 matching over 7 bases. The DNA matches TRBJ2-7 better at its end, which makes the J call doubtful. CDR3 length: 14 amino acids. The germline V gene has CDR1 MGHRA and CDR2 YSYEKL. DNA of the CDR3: TGCGCCAGCAGCGGGACGCGGGAGTCCCACGAGCAGTACTTC. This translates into CASSGTRESHEQYF.

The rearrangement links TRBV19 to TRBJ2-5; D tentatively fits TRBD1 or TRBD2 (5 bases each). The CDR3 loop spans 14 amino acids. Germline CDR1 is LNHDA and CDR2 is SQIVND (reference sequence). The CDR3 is CATEDRDPQETQYF. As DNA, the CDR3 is TGTGCGACGGAAGATCGGGACCCTCAAGAGACCCAGTACTTC.

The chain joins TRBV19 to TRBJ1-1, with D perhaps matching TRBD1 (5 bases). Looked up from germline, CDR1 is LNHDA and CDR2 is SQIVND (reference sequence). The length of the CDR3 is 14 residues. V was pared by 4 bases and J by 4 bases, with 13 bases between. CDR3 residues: CASSTQGFGTEAFF. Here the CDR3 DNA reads TGTGCCAGTAGTACCCAGGGTTTCGGCACTGAAGCTTTCTTT.

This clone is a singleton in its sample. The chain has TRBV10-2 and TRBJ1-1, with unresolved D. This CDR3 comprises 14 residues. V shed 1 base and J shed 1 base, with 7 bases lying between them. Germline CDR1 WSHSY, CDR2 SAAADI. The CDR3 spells CASSEWGGNTEAFF. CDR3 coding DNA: TGCGCCAGCAGTGAGTGGGGTGGGAACACTGAAGCTTTCTTT.

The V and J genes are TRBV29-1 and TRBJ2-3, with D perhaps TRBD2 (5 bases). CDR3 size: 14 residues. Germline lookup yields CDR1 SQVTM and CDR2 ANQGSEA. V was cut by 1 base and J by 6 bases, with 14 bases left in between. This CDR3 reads CSVEVSAWVDTQYF. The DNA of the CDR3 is TGCAGCGTTGAAGTTAGCGCGTGGGTCGATACGCAGTATTTT.

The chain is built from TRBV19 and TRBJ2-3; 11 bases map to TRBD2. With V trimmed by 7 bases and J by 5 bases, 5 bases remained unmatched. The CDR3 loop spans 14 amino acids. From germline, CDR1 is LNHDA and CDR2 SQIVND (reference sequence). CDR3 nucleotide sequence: TGTGCCAGTACCCTAGGACTAGCGGGAGATACGCAGTATTTT. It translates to CASTLGLAGDTQYF.

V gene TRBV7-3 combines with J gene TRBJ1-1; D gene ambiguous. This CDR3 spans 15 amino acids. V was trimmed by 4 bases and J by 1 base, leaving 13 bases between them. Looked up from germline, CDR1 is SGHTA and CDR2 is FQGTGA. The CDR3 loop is CASSSRSGQNTEAFF. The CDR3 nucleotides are TGTGCCAGCAGCTCACGCAGCGGCCAGAACACTGAAGCTTTCTTT.

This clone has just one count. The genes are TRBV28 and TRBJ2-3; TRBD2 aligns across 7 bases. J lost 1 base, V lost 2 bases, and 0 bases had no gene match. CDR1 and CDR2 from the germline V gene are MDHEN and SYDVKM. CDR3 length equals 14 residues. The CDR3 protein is CASSLGRGTDTQYF. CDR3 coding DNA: TGTGCCAGCAGTTTAGGGAGGGGCACAGATACGCAGTATTTT.

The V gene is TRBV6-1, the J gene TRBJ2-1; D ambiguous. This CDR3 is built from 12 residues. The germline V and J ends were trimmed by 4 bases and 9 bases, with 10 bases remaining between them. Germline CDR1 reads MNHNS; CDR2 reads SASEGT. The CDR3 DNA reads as TGTGCCAGCAGTGTGAACTATGCTGAGCAGTTCTTC. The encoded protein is CASSVNYAEQFF.

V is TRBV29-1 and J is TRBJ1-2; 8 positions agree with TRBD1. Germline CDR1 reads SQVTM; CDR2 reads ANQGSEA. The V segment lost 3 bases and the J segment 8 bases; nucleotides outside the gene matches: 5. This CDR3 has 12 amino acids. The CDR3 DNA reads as TGCAGCGTTGACGTCGGACAGGGAGGCTACACCTTC. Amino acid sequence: CSVDVGQGGYTF. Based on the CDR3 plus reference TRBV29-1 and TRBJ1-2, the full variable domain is SAVISQKPSRDICQRGTSLTIQCQVDSQVTMMFWYRQQPGQSLTLIATANQGSEATYESGFVIDKFPISRPNLTFSTLTVSNMSPEDSSIYLCSVDVGQGGYTFGSGTRLTVV.